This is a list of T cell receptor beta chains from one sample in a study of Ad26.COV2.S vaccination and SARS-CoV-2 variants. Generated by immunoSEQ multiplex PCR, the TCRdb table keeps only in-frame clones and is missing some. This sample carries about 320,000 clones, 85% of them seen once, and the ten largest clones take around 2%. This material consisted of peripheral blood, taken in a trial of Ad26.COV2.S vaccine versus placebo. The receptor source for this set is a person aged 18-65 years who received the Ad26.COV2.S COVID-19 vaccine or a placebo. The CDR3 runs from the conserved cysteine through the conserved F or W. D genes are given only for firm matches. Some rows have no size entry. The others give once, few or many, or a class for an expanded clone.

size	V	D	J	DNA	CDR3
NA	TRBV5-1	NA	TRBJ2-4	TGCGCCAGCAGCTTTGATAGTTTTGGGGCCAAAAACATTCAGTACTTC	CASSFDSFGAKNIQYF
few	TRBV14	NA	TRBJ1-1	TGTGCCAGCAGCCCCCCGGGCAGCTGGAACACTGAAGCTTTCTTT	CASSPPGSWNTEAFF
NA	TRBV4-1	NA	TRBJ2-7	TGCGCCAGCCGCCGGGGGGGGACAGGCTCCTACGAGCAGTACTTC	CASRRGGTGSYEQYF
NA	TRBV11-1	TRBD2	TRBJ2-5	TGTGCCAGCAGCTTTAGCGGGGGAAGACAAGAGACCCAGTACTTC	CASSFSGGRQETQYF
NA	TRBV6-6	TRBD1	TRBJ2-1	TGTGCCAGCAGTCCCCCATACTCCGGACAGGGCACATACAATGAGCAGTTCTTC	CASSPPYSGQGTYNEQFF
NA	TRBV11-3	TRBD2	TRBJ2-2	TGTGCCAGCAGCCCTAAAGGCTCTGGGACTAGCGGGGGCACCGGGGAGCTGTTTTTT	CASSPKGSGTSGGTGELFF
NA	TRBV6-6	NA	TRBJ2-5	TGTGCCAGCAGTCCCGCGCGGCGGGGAGGCCGGGGGGAGACCCAGTACTTC	CASSPARRGGRGETQYF
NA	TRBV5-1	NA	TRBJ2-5	TGCGCCAGCATGACGGGGCTTCAAGAGACCCAGTACTTC	CASMTGLQETQYF
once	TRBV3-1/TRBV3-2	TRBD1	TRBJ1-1	TGTGCCAGCAGCACTGGACAGGGAGACACTGAAGCTTTCTTT	CASSTGQGDTEAFF
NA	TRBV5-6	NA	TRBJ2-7	TGTGCCAGCACCCTAGACTCGCGGTACGAGCAGTACTTC	CASTLDSRYEQYF
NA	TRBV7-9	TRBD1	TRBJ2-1	TGTGCCAGCAGCTTAAGGTATACCGGGACAGGGGCCCCCAATGAGCAGTTCTTC	CASSLRYTGTGAPNEQFF
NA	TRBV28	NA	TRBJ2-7	TGTGCCACCCTGGACAGTTTCTACGAGCAGTACTTC	CATLDSFYEQYF
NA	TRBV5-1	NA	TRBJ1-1	TGCGCCAGCAGCTTGGGGACGGTGAACACTGAAGCTTTCTTT	CASSLGTVNTEAFF
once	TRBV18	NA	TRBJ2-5	TGTGCCAGCTCACCCGCAGACTTACATGAGACCCAGTACTTC	CASSPADLHETQYF
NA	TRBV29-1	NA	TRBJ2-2	TGCAGCGTTGCCCCCGGCCCTAGAACCGGGGAGCTGTTTTTT	CSVAPGPRTGELFF
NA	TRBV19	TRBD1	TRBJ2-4	TGTGCCAGTAGCCCCCTCCGGGACAGGGGAAAAAACATTCAGTACTTC	CASSPLRDRGKNIQYF
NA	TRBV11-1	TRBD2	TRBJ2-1	TGTGCCAGCAGCTTAGAGGAGCGGGGGGACTACAATGAGCAGTTCTTC	CASSLEERGDYNEQFF
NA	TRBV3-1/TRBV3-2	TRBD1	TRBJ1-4	TGTGCCAGCAGCGCGGGACAGGGGGCTCAGGAAAAACTGTTTTTT	CASSAGQGAQEKLFF
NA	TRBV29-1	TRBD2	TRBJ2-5	TGCAGCGTTGAATCCGCTAGCGGGAGGGAGACCCAGTACTTC	CSVESASGRETQYF
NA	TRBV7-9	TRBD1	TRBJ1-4	TGTGCCAGCAGGGCCTGGGACAGGGATGTTGAAAAACTGTTTTTT	CASRAWDRDVEKLFF
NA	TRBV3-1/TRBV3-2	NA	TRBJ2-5	TGTGCCAGCAGCCAAGCCCCCGGAGGGACCCAGTACTTC	CASSQAPGGTQYF
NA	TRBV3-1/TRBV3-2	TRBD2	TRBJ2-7	TGTGCCAGCAGCCAATGGGGGGGAGAGAATTACGAGCAGTACTTC	CASSQWGGENYEQYF
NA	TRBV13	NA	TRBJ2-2	TGTGCCAGCAGCTTAAAGCAGGGGGGCACCGGGGAGCTGTTTTTT	CASSLKQGGTGELFF
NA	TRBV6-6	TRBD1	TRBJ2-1	TGTGCCAGCAGTGTGGACAGGCTAAATGAGCAGTTCTTC	CASSVDRLNEQFF
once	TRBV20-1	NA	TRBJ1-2	TGCAGTGCCACAGGGATCGATGGCTACACCTTC	CSATGIDGYTF
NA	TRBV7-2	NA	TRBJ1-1	TGTGCCAGCATGAGGTGGGGAGAGGACACTGAAGCTTTCTTT	CASMRWGEDTEAFF
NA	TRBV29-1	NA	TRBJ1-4	TGCAGCGTTGAGGGCACAGCAACTAATGAAAAACTGTTTTTT	CSVEGTATNEKLFF
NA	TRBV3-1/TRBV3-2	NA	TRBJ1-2	TGTGCCAGCAGCCCGCCGGTTGTGATCTATGGCTACACCTTC	CASSPPVVIYGYTF
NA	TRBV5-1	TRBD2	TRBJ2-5	TGCGCCAGCAGCTCCGACAGTAGCGGGGAGCGGAGGGAGACCCAGTACTTC	CASSSDSSGERRETQYF
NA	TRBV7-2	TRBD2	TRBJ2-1	TGTGCCAGCAGTTCCGGGACTAGCGGGGGGGCTTTCAATGAGCAGTTCTTC	CASSSGTSGGAFNEQFF
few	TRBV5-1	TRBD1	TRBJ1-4	TGCGCCAGCAGCAGGAAGGACAGGGGGAGGGAAAAACTGTTTTTT	CASSRKDRGREKLFF
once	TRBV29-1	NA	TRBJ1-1	TGCAGCGTCTACTTCGGAGGGGAGAAGGGCACTGAAGCTTTCTTT	CSVYFGGEKGTEAFF
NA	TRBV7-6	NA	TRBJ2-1	TGTGCCAGCAGCTTAGCGTCTTCGGGGGGCCAAAGGGGTGAGCAGTTCTTC	CASSLASSGGQRGEQFF
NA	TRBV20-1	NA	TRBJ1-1	TGCAGTGCTAGTAACAGACTGATGAAAGCTTTCTTT	CSASNRLMKAFF
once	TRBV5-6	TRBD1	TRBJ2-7	TGTGCCAGCAGCTATGCTGACCGGACAGGCAGCGAGCAGTACTTC	CASSYADRTGSEQYF
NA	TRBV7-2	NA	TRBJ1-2	TGTGCCAGCAGCTTAGCGGCAGCAGAAGCTAACTATGGCTACACCTTC	CASSLAAAEANYGYTF
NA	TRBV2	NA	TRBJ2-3	TGTGCCAACAAGCTGGGGGAACTCACAGATACGCAGTATTTT	CANKLGELTDTQYF
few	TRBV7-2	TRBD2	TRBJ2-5	TGTGCCAGCAGCTTAGTAGGGACTAGGGGGGAGACCCAGTACTTC	CASSLVGTRGETQYF
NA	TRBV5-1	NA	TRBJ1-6	TGCGCCAGCAGCTTGTTTCAGGGGAGGTCACCCCTCCACTTT	CASSLFQGRSPLHF
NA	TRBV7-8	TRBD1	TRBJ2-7	TGTGCCAGCAGCTTCCGGGACAGGGACCACGAGCAGTACTTC	CASSFRDRDHEQYF
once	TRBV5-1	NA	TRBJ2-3	TGCGCCAGCGGGCTAGGGGGAGGGGATACGCAGTATTTT	CASGLGGGDTQYF
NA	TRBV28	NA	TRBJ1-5	TGTGCCAGCAGTTCCGCCGAGGCAGGGACTAGCAATCAGCCCCAGCATTTT	CASSSAEAGTSNQPQHF
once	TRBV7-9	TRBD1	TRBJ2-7	TGTGCCAGCAGCTTAAGCGGACAGGGGACCTACGAGCAGTACTTC	CASSLSGQGTYEQYF
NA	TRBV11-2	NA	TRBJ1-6	TGTGCCAGCAGCTTTAATTCGTACAACTCACCCCTCCACTTT	CASSFNSYNSPLHF
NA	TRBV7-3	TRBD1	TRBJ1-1	TGTGCCAGCAGCCCGGGACAGGGGGAAGCTTTCTTT	CASSPGQGEAFF
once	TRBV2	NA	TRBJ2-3	TGTGCCAGCCTTAAGAGCACAGATACGCAGTATTTT	CASLKSTDTQYF
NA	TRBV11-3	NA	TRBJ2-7	TGTGCCAGCAGCCCCAGGGCCGGCGTGTACGAGCAGTACTTC	CASSPRAGVYEQYF
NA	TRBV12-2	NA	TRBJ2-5	TGTGCAAGTCGCTTAGCGAGCTTACAGTGGACCCAGTACTTC	CASRLASLQWTQYF
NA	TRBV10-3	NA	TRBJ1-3	TGTGCCATCAGTGAGTCGGGGGAGGGAAACACCATATATTTT	CAISESGEGNTIYF
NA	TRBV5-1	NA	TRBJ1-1	TGCGCCAGCAGCTTGGTCGGGCGGTTGAACACTGAAGCTTTCTTT	CASSLVGRLNTEAFF
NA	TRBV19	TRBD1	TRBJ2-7	TGTGCCAGTAGTATTTGGGACAGGTCCTACGAGCAGTACTTC	CASSIWDRSYEQYF